One and the same sample provided the 2 T cell receptor beta chains below, sequenced in a study of T cells after yellow fever vaccination. MiXCR, run by TCRdb on the 5' RACE reads, gives a single entry per CDR3 protein. This sample has hundreds of thousands of distinct CDR3 sequences, with more than 9% found just once. Sequenced material: PBMCs, taken on the day of the first yellow fever vaccination. All receptors derive from a man aged 18 to 30 who received the YFV17D yellow fever vaccine.

The CDR3 spells CASSHNTGELFF. The CDR3 DNA reads as TGTGCCAGCAGCCATAACACCGGGGAGCTGTTTTTT. The chain couples TRBV4-2 to TRBJ2-2; D remains ambiguous. The CDR3 has 12 residues. Germline loops: CDR1 LGHNA, CDR2 YNFKEQ. The V and J ends lost 3 bases and 2 bases respectively, with 1 base between them.

This clonotype was seen once. CDR3 loop: CSAEGSNEKLFF. CDR3 nucleotides: TGCAGCGCCGAGGGGAGTAATGAAAAACTGTTTTTT. The gene calls are TRBV29-1 and TRBJ1-4, with a tentative D call TRBD1 (5 bases). Looked up from germline, CDR1 is SQVTM and CDR2 is ANQGSEA. V lost 7 bases, J lost 4 bases, and 10 bases lay in between. The CDR3 is 12 amino acids.